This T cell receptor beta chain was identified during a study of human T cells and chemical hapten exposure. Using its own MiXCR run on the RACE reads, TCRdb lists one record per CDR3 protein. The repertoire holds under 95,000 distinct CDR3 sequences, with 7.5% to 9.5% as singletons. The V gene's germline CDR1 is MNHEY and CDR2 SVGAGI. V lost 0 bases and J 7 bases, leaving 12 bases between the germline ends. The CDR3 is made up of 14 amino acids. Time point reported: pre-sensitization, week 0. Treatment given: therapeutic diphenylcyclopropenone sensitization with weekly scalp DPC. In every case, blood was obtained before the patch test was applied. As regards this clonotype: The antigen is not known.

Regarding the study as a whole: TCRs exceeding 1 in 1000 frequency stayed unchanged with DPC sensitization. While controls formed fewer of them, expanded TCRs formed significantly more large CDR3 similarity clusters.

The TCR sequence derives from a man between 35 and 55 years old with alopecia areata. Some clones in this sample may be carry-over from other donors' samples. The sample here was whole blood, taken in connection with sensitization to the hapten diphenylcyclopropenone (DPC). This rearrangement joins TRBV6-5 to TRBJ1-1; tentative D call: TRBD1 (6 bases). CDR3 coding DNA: TGTGCCAGCAGTTACTCAGCGGGGGCGCGTGAAGCTTTCTTT. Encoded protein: CASSYSAGAREAFF.